The rows below give T cell receptor beta chains drawn from one sample of a study of T cell responses to AZD1222 COVID-19 vaccine. Data came from immunoSEQ multiplex PCR; TCRdb stores just in-frame clones and leaves some out. The sample consists of some 100,000 clones, 70% to 90% of them appearing once. The sequenced sample was peripheral blood, obtained on day 0 of AZD1222 vaccination. The receptors were gathered from an adult in good health. Both conserved end residues are part of each CDR3. Fields, in order: D gene, clone size, V gene, J gene, CDR3 protein, CDR3 DNA. The D gene is left open where the match is weak. Clone size, where shown, is once, few, many, or a class for clones that have expanded.

NA	once	TRBV27	TRBJ2-7	CASSPGTSPSYEQYF	TGTGCCAGCAGTCCAGGAACCTCGCCCTCCTACGAGCAGTACTTC
TRBD2	NA	TRBV29-1	TRBJ2-3	CSVWLADLNTDTQYF	TGCAGCGTTTGGCTAGCGGACCTAAATACAGATACGCAGTATTTT
NA	few	TRBV19	TRBJ2-5	CASRQSGETQYF	TGTGCCAGTAGACAGAGTGGGGAGACCCAGTACTTC
NA	NA	TRBV4-3	TRBJ1-1	CASSQDFTAVEAFF	TGCGCCAGCAGCCAAGATTTCACCGCCGTTGAAGCTTTCTTT
TRBD1	NA	TRBV4-2	TRBJ1-5	CASSQVDRDNQPQHF	TGTGCCAGCAGCCAAGTGGACAGGGACAATCAGCCCCAGCATTTT
NA	NA	TRBV7-2	TRBJ1-2	CASSLDPGPASYGYTF	TGTGCCAGCAGCTTAGATCCAGGACCCGCTAGCTATGGCTACACCTTC
NA	NA	TRBV7-7	TRBJ2-7	CASSPGGGSYEQYF	TGTGCCAGCAGCCCCGGTGGGGGCTCCTACGAGCAGTACTTC
NA	few	TRBV28	TRBJ1-6	CASREQGTNSPLHF	TGTGCCAGCAGGGAACAGGGAACTAATTCACCCCTCCACTTT
TRBD1	once	TRBV10-3	TRBJ1-5	CAISESGSRQGRNQPQHF	TGTGCCATCAGTGAGTCAGGGTCGAGACAGGGGCGGAATCAGCCCCAGCATTTT
TRBD2	NA	TRBV7-3	TRBJ2-2	CASSLAGGNTGELFF	TGTGCCAGCAGCCTAGCGGGAGGGAACACCGGGGAGCTGTTTTTT
NA	NA	TRBV29-1	TRBJ1-3	CSVGGSTGGNTIYF	TGCAGCGTGGGGGGTTCCACAGGAGGAAACACCATATATTTT
NA	NA	TRBV5-1	TRBJ2-7	CASSLGGLRYYEQYF	TGCGCCAGCAGCTTGGGGGGGCTGCGGTACTACGAGCAGTACTTC
TRBD1	NA	TRBV19	TRBJ1-1	CASSIATGGPNRAFF	TGTGCCAGTAGTATAGCTACAGGGGGCCCTAATAGAGCTTTCTTT
NA	NA	TRBV3-1/TRBV3-2	TRBJ1-1	CASSQDGMNTEAFF	TGTGCCAGCAGCCAAGATGGTATGAACACTGAAGCTTTCTTT
NA	NA	TRBV4-3	TRBJ1-6	CASSQERRVSPLHF	TGCGCCAGCAGCCAAGAACGGAGGGTCTCACCCCTCCACTTT
NA	NA	TRBV7-9	TRBJ2-5	CARSQLQETQYF	TGTGCCAGGAGTCAGCTTCAGGAGACCCAGTACTTC
TRBD1	NA	TRBV7-8	TRBJ1-1	CASSPGTDEAFF	TGTGCCAGCAGCCCGGGGACAGATGAAGCTTTCTTT
NA	NA	TRBV12-3/TRBV12-4	TRBJ1-2	CASSLRRAGYTF	TGTGCCAGCAGTTTACGTCGCGCGGGCTACACCTTC
TRBD2	NA	TRBV13	TRBJ2-3	CASSFLAGQDTQYF	TGTGCCAGCAGCTTCCTAGCGGGGCAGGATACGCAGTATTTT
NA	once	TRBV5-1	TRBJ1-1	CASSLSMSGAEAFF	TGCGCCAGCAGCTTGAGTATGTCAGGGGCTGAAGCTTTCTTT
NA	NA	TRBV4-1	TRBJ1-5	CASSQDLAGTRQLNQPQHF	TGCGCCAGCAGCCAAGATCTGGCGGGGACTCGGCAGTTAAATCAGCCCCAGCATTTT
NA	NA	TRBV4-1	TRBJ2-3	CASSQIGRARTDTQYF	TGCGCCAGCAGCCAGATTGGAAGGGCACGCACAGATACGCAGTATTTT
TRBD1	NA	TRBV28	TRBJ1-2	CASSSQGANYGYTF	TGTGCCAGCAGTTCACAGGGGGCGAACTATGGCTACACCTTC
NA	NA	TRBV6-5	TRBJ1-5	CASSSTYSNQPQHF	TGTGCCAGCAGTAGTACCTATAGCAATCAGCCCCAGCATTTT
NA	NA	TRBV9	TRBJ1-2	CASRYPGRNLQYTF	TGTGCCAGCAGATATCCGGGACGAAATCTTCAGTACACCTTC
NA	few	TRBV7-2	TRBJ2-5	CASSFSGVETQYF	TGTGCCAGCAGCTTTAGCGGTGTAGAGACCCAGTACTTC
TRBD1	NA	TRBV6-5	TRBJ1-4	CASSSRQGFNEKLFF	TGTGCCAGCAGTTCCCGACAGGGGTTCAATGAAAAACTGTTTTTT
TRBD1	NA	TRBV9	TRBJ1-1	CASSVVTGGMNTEAFF	TGTGCCAGCAGCGTGGTTACAGGGGGGATGAACACTGAAGCTTTCTTT
NA	NA	TRBV5-1	TRBJ2-3	CASSLWGSTDTQYF	TGCGCCAGCAGCTTGTGGGGTAGCACAGATACGCAGTATTTT
NA	NA	TRBV25-1	TRBJ1-6	CASSQEGGSSPLHF	TGTGCCAGCAGTCAGGAGGGCGGTAGTTCACCCCTCCACTTT
TRBD2	NA	TRBV7-6	TRBJ2-1	CASSLPGRSSSYNEQFF	TGTGCCAGCAGCTTACCCGGGAGGAGCAGCTCCTACAATGAGCAGTTCTTC
NA	NA	TRBV7-6	TRBJ2-2	CASSLVPALGELFF	TGTGCCAGCAGCTTAGTCCCCGCGTTAGGGGAGCTGTTTTTT
TRBD2	medium-sized	TRBV7-2	TRBJ2-7	CASSLQASGRSSSYEQYF	TGTGCCAGCAGCTTACAGGCTAGCGGGAGGTCGAGCTCCTACGAGCAGTACTTC
TRBD1	NA	TRBV7-9	TRBJ1-1	CASRRTGGETEAFF	TGTGCCAGCAGAAGAACAGGGGGCGAAACTGAAGCTTTCTTT
NA	NA	TRBV6-5	TRBJ1-2	CASSYEGGGYTF	TGTGCCAGCAGTTACGAGGGGGGAGGCTACACCTTC
NA	few	TRBV28	TRBJ2-1	CASSLAVVGIEQFF	TGTGCCAGCAGTTTAGCCGTAGTGGGTATTGAGCAGTTCTTC
NA	NA	TRBV13	TRBJ2-1	CASSFGLDAYNEQFF	TGTGCCAGCAGCTTCGGACTGGACGCCTACAATGAGCAGTTCTTC
NA	once	TRBV5-1	TRBJ2-2	CASSLVGRNGELFF	TGCGCCAGCAGCTTGGTGGGAAGGAACGGGGAGCTGTTTTTT
NA	NA	TRBV24-1	TRBJ1-5	CATAGETSNQPQHF	TGTGCCACCGCCGGGGAGACGAGCAATCAGCCCCAGCATTTT
TRBD1	NA	TRBV28	TRBJ1-2	CASSPGDSLANYGYTF	TGTGCCAGCAGTCCCGGGGACAGCCTAGCTAACTATGGCTACACCTTC
NA	NA	TRBV12-3/TRBV12-4	TRBJ1-2	CASRIGGHGYTF	TGTGCCAGCAGGATTGGTGGTCATGGCTACACCTTC
TRBD1	NA	TRBV27	TRBJ1-6	CASSFGTGNSPLHF	TGTGCCAGCAGTTTCGGGACAGGGAATTCACCCCTCCACTTT
TRBD1	NA	TRBV28	TRBJ1-4	CASTQPGQGVEKLFF	TGTGCCAGCACCCAACCGGGACAGGGGGTCGAAAAACTGTTTTTT
NA	NA	TRBV19	TRBJ2-2	CASSSRGGELFF	TGTGCCAGTAGTTCTCGAGGCGGGGAGCTGTTTTTT
NA	NA	TRBV29-1	TRBJ1-1	CSVKTGRNTEAFF	TGCAGCGTTAAGACAGGTCGTAACACTGAAGCTTTCTTT
TRBD1	NA	TRBV6-5	TRBJ1-6	CASSRTGFSPLHF	TGTGCCAGCAGTAGGACAGGGTTTTCACCCCTCCACTTT
NA	few	TRBV9	TRBJ1-6	CASSVDSNSPLHF	TGTGCCAGCAGCGTCGACAGTAATTCACCCCTCCACTTT